This TCR beta chain was identified in a study of T cell responses to AZD1222 COVID-19 vaccine. The repertoire was sequenced with immunoSEQ multiplex PCR; TCRdb's copy has only in-frame clones and lacks some. There are some 100,000 clones in the sample; 70% to 90% occur only once, and roughly a sixth lies in the top ten. Germline CDR1 is MNHEY and CDR2 is SVGAGI. The CDR3 is made up of 11 amino acids. V lost 7 bases and J lost 7, with 8 bases in between. This specimen consisted of peripheral blood, obtained on day 0 of AZD1222 vaccination. The receptor was isolated from an adult in good health. The rearrangement links TRBV6-5 to TRBJ1-5, with a tentative D call TRBD1 (5 bases). The CDR3 reads CASMRGQPQHF. CDR3 DNA: TGTGCCAGCATGAGGGGACAGCCCCAGCATTTT.